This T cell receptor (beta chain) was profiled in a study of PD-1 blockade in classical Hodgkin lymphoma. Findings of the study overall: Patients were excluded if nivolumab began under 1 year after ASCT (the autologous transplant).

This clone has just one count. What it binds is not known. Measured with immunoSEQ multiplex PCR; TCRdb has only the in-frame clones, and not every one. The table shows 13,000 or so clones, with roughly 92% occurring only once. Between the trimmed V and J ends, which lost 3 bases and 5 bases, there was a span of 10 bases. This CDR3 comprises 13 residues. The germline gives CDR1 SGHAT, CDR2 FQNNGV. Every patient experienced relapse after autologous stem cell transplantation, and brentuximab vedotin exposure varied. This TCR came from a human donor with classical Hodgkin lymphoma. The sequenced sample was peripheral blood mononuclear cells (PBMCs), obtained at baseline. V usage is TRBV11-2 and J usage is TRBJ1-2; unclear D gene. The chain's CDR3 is CASSLIGGYGYTF. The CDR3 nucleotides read TGTGCCAGCAGCTTGATCGGAGGTTATGGCTACACCTTC.